What follows are 27 T cell receptor beta chains derived from one specimen sequenced in a study of blood T cell repertoires in COVID-19. TCRdb's table, derived via immunoSEQ multiplex PCR, lists solely in-frame clones and lacks some. This repertoire shows under 200,000 clones, 70% to 90% found once; its top ten account for under 25%. Sequences were obtained from peripheral blood. These receptors were taken from a man aged 55-75 years with active or convalescent COVID-19.

The chain couples TRBV29-1 to TRBJ1-4; D perhaps matches TRBD1 (6 bases). Germline CDR1 is SQVTM and CDR2 is ANQGSEA. The CDR3 is 15 amino acids. The ends were cut back, 4 bases at V and 4 bases at J, with 16 bases in the middle. This CDR3 reads CSVVSDRDFNEKLFF. CDR3 nucleotide sequence: TGCAGCGTTGTTTCGGACAGAGACTTTAATGAAAAACTGTTTTTT.

The chain employs TRBV5-1 and TRBJ1-5, with 7 bases identical to TRBD1. The CDR3 runs 14 residues. V was pared by 4 bases and J by 4 bases, with 5 bases of the junction left unmatched. In germline, CDR1 is SGHRS, CDR2 YFSETQ. The CDR3 region is CASSPGTENQPQHF. The CDR3 DNA reads as TGCGCCAGCAGCCCCGGGACAGAAAATCAGCCCCAGCATTTT. Full variable domain (rest looked up from reference TRBV5-1 and TRBJ1-5): KAGVTQTPRYLIKTRGQQVTLSCSPISGHRSVSWYQQTPGQGLQFLFEYFSETQRNKGNFPGRFSGRQFSNSRSEMNVSTLELGDSALYLCASSPGTENQPQHFGDGTRLSIL.

V usage is TRBV7-2 and J usage is TRBJ1-2; D uncertain. This CDR3 is 14 amino acids long. The germline gives CDR1 SGHTA, CDR2 FQGNSA. The ends were cut back, 4 bases at V and 6 bases at J, with 15 bases in the middle. CDR3 sequence: CASSSGPHGDGYTF. The CDR3 nucleotides are TGTGCCAGCAGCTCCGGGCCCCACGGGGATGGCTACACCTTC.

This chain uses TRBV24-1 with TRBJ1-2; TRBD1 aligns across 7 bases. V shed 1 base, J shed 5 bases, and the junction held 9 bases outside the gene matches. The CDR3 contains 16 residues. Germline CDR1 KGHDR, CDR2 SFDVKD. This CDR3 reads CATSDLVQGMGYGYTF. For the CDR3, the DNA is TGTGCCACCAGTGATTTAGTACAGGGGATGGGGTATGGCTACACCTTC.

Here the CDR3 DNA reads TGTGCCAGCAGTAAAAACAGGGAATGGTCCTACGAGCAGTACTTC. Amino acid sequence: CASSKNREWSYEQYF. The V and J genes are TRBV2 and TRBJ2-7, with D perhaps matching TRBD1 (6 bases). Germline V CDR1 and CDR2: SNHLY, FYNNEI. V was cut by 5 bases and J by 1 base, with 15 bases left in between. CDR3 length equals 15 residues.

The chain carries TRBV7-9 and TRBJ2-2, with 13 bases that match TRBD2. In germline, CDR1 is SEHNR, CDR2 FQNEAQ (reference sequence). This CDR3 comprises 17 residues. The V and J ends lost 6 bases and 0 bases, in that order; junction bases with no gene match: 4. CDR3 in amino acids: CASRWTSGGPNTGELFF. CDR3 bases: TGTGCCAGCAGGTGGACTAGCGGGGGCCCGAACACCGGGGAGCTGTTTTTT.

V gene TRBV27 combines with J gene TRBJ1-2, with D possibly being TRBD1 (5 bases). CDR1 and CDR2 from the germline V gene are MNHEY and SMNVEV (reference sequence). Trimming removed 0 bases from V and 5 bases from J, with 10 bases in between. There are 14 residues in the CDR3. The CDR3 protein is CASSLSREGYGYTF. CDR3 bases: TGTGCCAGCAGTTTATCTCGGGAGGGGTATGGCTACACCTTC.

V gene TRBV6-5 combines with J gene TRBJ1-6; 10 bases align to TRBD1. Looked up from germline, CDR1 is MNHEY and CDR2 is SVGAGI. This CDR3 has 14 amino acids. The ends lost 5 bases at V and 11 bases at J; junction bases unmatched: 6. CDR3 amino acids: CASSPGTGVTPLHF. In DNA form, the CDR3 reads TGTGCCAGCAGTCCCGGGACAGGGGTAACACCCCTCCACTTT.

The V gene is TRBV5-4, the J gene TRBJ1-3; the D gene is possibly TRBD1 (6 bases). This CDR3 contains 14 residues. Germline V gene data show CDR1 as SGHNT and CDR2 as YYREEE (reference sequence). The germline V and J ends were trimmed by 4 bases and 1 base, with 9 bases remaining between them. In nucleotides, the CDR3 is TGTGCCAGCAGCGGACAGACTTCTGGAAACACCATATATTTT. Protein sequence: CASSGQTSGNTIYF.

V gene TRBV11-2 combines with J gene TRBJ1-1; TRBD1 aligns across 8 bases. This CDR3 has 15 residues. Germline V gives CDR1 SGHAT, CDR2 FQNNGV. The ends lost 0 bases at V and 5 bases at J; junction bases unmatched: 5. CDR3 bases: TGTGCCAGCAGCTTAGATCGGACAGGGCGGACTGAAGCTTTCTTT. Protein product: CASSLDRTGRTEAFF. Drawing the rest from reference TRBV11-2 and TRBJ1-1, the complete variable domain is EAGVAQSPRYKIIEKRQSVAFWCNPISGHATLYWYQQILGQGPKLLIQFQNNGVVDDSQLPKDRFSAERLKGVDSTLKIQPAKLEDSAVYLCASSLDRTGRTEAFFGQGTRLTVV.

This clone was seen a single time. Its ends do not fully match the called genes, so a read error is possible. For the CDR3, the DNA is TGTGCCACCAGTGACCGGCTAGCGGGGGGCCAGATCTTC. Encoded protein: CATSDRLAGGQIF. The gene calls are TRBV24-1 and TRBJ2-1; 11 bases agree with TRBD2. The CDR3 has 13 residues. Germline assignment: CDR1 KGHDR and CDR2 SFDVKD.

This clone was seen more than once but under ten times. The chain carries TRBV11-2 and TRBJ1-1, with a tentative D call TRBD1 (6 bases). The CDR3 covers 12 residues. Germline V lookup: CDR1 SGHAT, CDR2 FQNNGV. The V and J ends lost 7 bases and 4 bases respectively, with 10 bases between them. The CDR3 nucleotides read TGTGCCAGCAACCCCAGGGGCACTGAAGCTTTCTTT. Protein sequence: CASNPRGTEAFF.

This clone occurred once. The rearrangement links TRBV18 to TRBJ2-7; TRBD1 matches 10 bases. With V trimmed by 3 bases and J by 2 bases, 7 bases remained unmatched. Germline CDR1 and CDR2: KGHSH and LQKENI. The CDR3 loop spans 16 amino acids. The chain's CDR3 is CASSPRMGQGTYEQYF. For the CDR3, the DNA is TGTGCCAGCTCACCTCGGATGGGACAGGGGACCTACGAGCAGTACTTC.

In this sample, this clone turned up once. The chain carries TRBV7-2 and TRBJ1-2, with 9 positions matching TRBD1. The V gene's germline CDR1 is SGHTA and CDR2 FQGNSA. This CDR3 contains 14 residues. The V gene end was trimmed by 1 base and the J gene end by 7 bases; junction bases not matched to a gene: 4. DNA for the CDR3: TGTGCCAGCAGCTTAGGTGGGACAGGGAGTGGCTACACCTTC. Protein: CASSLGGTGSGYTF.

The chain employs TRBV9 and TRBJ2-3; the match to TRBD2 covers 7 bases. The trim removed 3 bases at V and 3 bases at J, leaving 10 bases unmatched. This CDR3 contains 16 residues. Germline V gene lookup returns CDR1 SGDLS and CDR2 YYNGEE. The CDR3 nucleotides read TGTGCCAGCAGCGAGGGGAGGGGCAGGGCGACAGATACGCAGTATTTT. It codes for CASSEGRGRATDTQYF.

In DNA, the CDR3 is TGTGCCAGCAGCTCATGGGGGGCTAACTATGGCTACACCTTC. It is translated as CASSSWGANYGYTF. The V gene is TRBV7-9, the J gene TRBJ1-2; maybe TRBD1 (5 bases). CDR1 SEHNR and CDR2 FQNEAQ come from the germline V gene (reference sequence). Deletions cut 4 bases from V and 0 bases from J, with 9 bases between. The CDR3 consists of 14 residues.

The chain recombines TRBV18 with TRBJ2-3; D is uncertain. Germline CDR1 reads KGHSH; CDR2 reads LQKENI. CDR3 length: 14 amino acids. V was cut by 2 bases and J by 0 bases, with 6 bases left in between. The CDR3 nucleotides read TGTGCCAGCTCACCATCTACTAGCACAGATACGCAGTATTTT. It codes for CASSPSTSTDTQYF.

V gene TRBV6-5 combines with J gene TRBJ2-3; D is unresolved. CDR1 and CDR2 from the germline V gene are MNHEY and SVGAGI. This CDR3 is 15 amino acids long. Between the trimmed V and J ends, which lost 5 bases and 3 bases, there was a span of 15 bases. The CDR3 nucleotides are TGTGCCAGCAGTCCCGAGCTACCAGCGACAGATACGCAGTATTTT. It is translated as CASSPELPATDTQYF.

This sequence joins TRBV4-1 and TRBJ2-5; D is ambiguous. From germline, CDR1 is MGHRA and CDR2 YSYEKL. The CDR3 loop spans 13 amino acids. Trimming left V 0 bases short and J 7 bases short, with 9 bases between. The CDR3 nucleotides read TGCGCCAGCAGCCAAGACCCCCCGGGGACCCAGTACTTC. This encodes CASSQDPPGTQYF.

The DNA for the CDR3 is TGTGCCAGCAGAAAGACAGGGACCACCGGGGAGCTGTTTTTT. Translated, it gives CASRKTGTTGELFF. The chain combines TRBV6-5 with TRBJ2-2; TRBD1 matches 7 bases. This CDR3 is built from 14 residues. J lost 4 bases, V lost 6 bases, and 5 bases had no gene match. The germline V gene has CDR1 MNHEY and CDR2 SVGAGI.

The CDR3 loop reads CASSLGQGGYEQYF. CDR3 DNA: TGTGCCAGCAGCTTGGGACAGGGGGGATACGAGCAGTACTTC. The V and J genes are TRBV5-6 and TRBJ2-7, with 9 bases fitting TRBD1. V gave up 0 bases and J gave up 4 bases; unmatched junction bases: 2. Germline CDR1 reads SGHDT; CDR2 reads YYEEEE. The CDR3 has 14 amino acids.

The chain employs TRBV10-1 and TRBJ1-1; D gene unclear. The CDR3 contains 12 residues. Germline values: CDR1 WNHNN, CDR2 SYGVQD (reference sequence). Trimming shortened V by 5 bases and J by 4 bases, and 8 bases separated the two germline ends. In nucleotides, the CDR3 is TGCGCCAGCAGTACCGGGGTCACTGAAGCTTTCTTT. Protein sequence: CASSTGVTEAFF.

The V gene is TRBV19, the J gene TRBJ2-3; possible D gene TRBD2, 6 bases. This CDR3 has 13 amino acids. The germline CDR1 and CDR2 sequences are LNHDA and SQIVND (reference sequence). The V gene lost 2 bases and the J gene lost 8 bases, with 11 bases spanning the gap. The CDR3 sequence: CASSIKAGSTQYF. In DNA, the CDR3 is TGTGCCAGTAGTATAAAGGCCGGGAGTACGCAGTATTTT. Drawing the rest from reference TRBV19 and TRBJ2-3, the complete variable domain is DGGITQSPKYLFRKEGQNVTLSCEQNLNHDAMYWYRQDPGQGLRLIYYSQIVNDFQKGDIAEGYSVSREKKESFPLTVTSAQKNPTAFYLCASSIKAGSTQYFGPGTRLTVL.

The V and J genes are TRBV3-1 (or the pseudogene TRBV3-2) and TRBJ2-5; TRBD2 is a possible D gene (5 bases). This CDR3 region has 14 residues. The germline V gene has CDR1 LGHDT and CDR2 YNNKEL (reference sequence). V lost 2 bases and J lost 7, with 14 bases in between. Here the CDR3 DNA reads TGTGCCAGCAGCCAAAGCGGACGATTACGGACCCAGTACTTC. This encodes CASSQSGRLRTQYF.

The chain carries TRBV10-3 and TRBJ1-2; no definite D call. V lost 5 bases, J lost 5 bases, and 12 bases lay in between. CDR1 ENHRY and CDR2 SYGVKD come from the germline V gene. The CDR3 consists of 13 residues. The DNA of the CDR3 is TGTGCCATCAGTTCTTCCGGGGTTTATGGCTACACCTTC. Protein: CAISSSGVYGYTF.

V is TRBV6-5 and J is TRBJ1-2; possible D gene TRBD1, 6 bases. The CDR3 is made up of 12 amino acids. Between the trimmed V and J ends, which lost 11 bases and 1 base, there was a span of 11 bases. Germline V gives CDR1 MNHEY, CDR2 SVGAGI. The CDR3: CALGTINYGYTF. The CDR3 nucleotides read TGTGCCCTCGGGACAATTAACTATGGCTACACCTTC.

This chain uses TRBV10-3 with TRBJ1-3, with D perhaps matching TRBD1 (6 bases). This CDR3 spans 17 amino acids. In germline, CDR1 is ENHRY, CDR2 SYGVKD. The V end was cut by 4 bases, the J end by 0 bases, with 16 bases between. DNA of the CDR3: TGTGCCATCAGTGGGTCGCGACAGGTCAACTCTGGAAACACCATATATTTT. Translation: CAISGSRQVNSGNTIYF.